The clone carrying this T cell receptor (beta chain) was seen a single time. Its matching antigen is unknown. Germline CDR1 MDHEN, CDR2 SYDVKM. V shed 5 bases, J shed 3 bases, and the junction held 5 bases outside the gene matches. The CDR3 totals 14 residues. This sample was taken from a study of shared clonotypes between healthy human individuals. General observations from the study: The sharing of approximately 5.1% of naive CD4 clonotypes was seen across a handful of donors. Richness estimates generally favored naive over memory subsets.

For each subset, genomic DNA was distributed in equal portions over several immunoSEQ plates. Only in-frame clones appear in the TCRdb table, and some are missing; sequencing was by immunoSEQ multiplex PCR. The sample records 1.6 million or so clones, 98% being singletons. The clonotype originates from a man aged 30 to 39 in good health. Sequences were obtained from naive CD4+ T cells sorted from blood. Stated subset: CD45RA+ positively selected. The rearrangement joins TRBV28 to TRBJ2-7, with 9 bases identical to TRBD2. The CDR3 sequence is CASSPSGNNYEQYF. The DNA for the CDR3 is TGTGCCAGCAGTCCTAGCGGGAACAACTACGAGCAGTACTTC.